What follows is one TCR beta chain and its context. Combining a sample-barcoded 5' primer with a J-beta primer mix, a second PCR ran for 7 to 11 cycles. TCRdb processed the 5' RACE reads anew with MiXCR; each CDR3 protein has one entry. The sample lists about 1.8 million distinct CDR3 sequences, less than 50% occurring once. The data stem from a study of blood T cells in healthy people across ages. The trim removed 5 bases at V and 8 bases at J, leaving 7 bases unmatched. Germline values: CDR1 SGDLS, CDR2 YYNGEE. The CDR3 covers 14 residues. This TCR was recovered from a woman in her forties in good health. The rearrangement joins TRBV9 to TRBJ2-1; 10 bases fit TRBD2. The source material was blood. CDR3 in amino acids: CASRGTSVSYEQFF. The CDR3, as DNA: TGTGCCAGCAGAGGGACTAGCGTGAGTTATGAGCAGTTCTTC.